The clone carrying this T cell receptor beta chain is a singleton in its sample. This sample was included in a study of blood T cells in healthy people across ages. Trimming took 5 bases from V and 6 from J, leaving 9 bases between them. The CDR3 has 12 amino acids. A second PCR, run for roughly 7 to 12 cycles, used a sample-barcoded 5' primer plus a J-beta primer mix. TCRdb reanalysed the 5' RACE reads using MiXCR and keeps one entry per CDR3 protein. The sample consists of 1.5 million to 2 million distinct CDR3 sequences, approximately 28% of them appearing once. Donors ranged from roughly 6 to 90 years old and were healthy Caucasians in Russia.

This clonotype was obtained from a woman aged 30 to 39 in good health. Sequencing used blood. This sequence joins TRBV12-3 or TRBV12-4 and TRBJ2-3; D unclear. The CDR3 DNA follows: TGTGCCAGCAGTAACTCAGTTGATACGCAGTATTTT. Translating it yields CASSNSVDTQYF.